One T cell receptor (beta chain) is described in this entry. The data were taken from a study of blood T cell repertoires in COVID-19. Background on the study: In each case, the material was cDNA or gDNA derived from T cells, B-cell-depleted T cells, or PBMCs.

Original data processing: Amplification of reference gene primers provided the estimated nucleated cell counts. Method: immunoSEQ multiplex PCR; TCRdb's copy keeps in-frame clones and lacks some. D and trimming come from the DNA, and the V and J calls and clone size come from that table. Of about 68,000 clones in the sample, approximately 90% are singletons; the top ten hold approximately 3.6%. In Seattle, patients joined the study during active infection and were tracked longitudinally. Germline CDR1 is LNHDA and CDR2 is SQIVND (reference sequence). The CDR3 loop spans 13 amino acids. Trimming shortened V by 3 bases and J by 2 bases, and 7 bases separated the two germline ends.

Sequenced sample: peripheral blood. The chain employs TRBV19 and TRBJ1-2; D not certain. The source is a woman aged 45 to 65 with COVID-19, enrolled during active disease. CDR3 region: CASSIRKNYGYTF. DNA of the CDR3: TGTGCCAGTAGTATCAGGAAAAACTATGGCTACACCTTC. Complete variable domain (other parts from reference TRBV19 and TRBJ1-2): DGGITQSPKYLFRKEGQNVTLSCEQNLNHDAMYWYRQDPGQGLRLIYYSQIVNDFQKGDIAEGYSVSREKKESFPLTVTSAQKNPTAFYLCASSIRKNYGYTFGSGTRLTVV.